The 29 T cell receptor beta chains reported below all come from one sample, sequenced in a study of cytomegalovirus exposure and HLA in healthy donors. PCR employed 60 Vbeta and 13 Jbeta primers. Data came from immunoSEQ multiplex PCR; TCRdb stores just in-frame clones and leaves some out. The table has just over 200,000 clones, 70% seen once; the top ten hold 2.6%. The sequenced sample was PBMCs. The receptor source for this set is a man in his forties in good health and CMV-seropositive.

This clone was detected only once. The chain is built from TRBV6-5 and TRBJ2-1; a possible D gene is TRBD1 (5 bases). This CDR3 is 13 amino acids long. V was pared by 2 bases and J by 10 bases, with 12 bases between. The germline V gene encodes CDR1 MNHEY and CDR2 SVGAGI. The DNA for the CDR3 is TGTGCCAGCAGTTACCGAGTAAGGGGAGAGCAGTTCTTC. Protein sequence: CASSYRVRGEQFF.

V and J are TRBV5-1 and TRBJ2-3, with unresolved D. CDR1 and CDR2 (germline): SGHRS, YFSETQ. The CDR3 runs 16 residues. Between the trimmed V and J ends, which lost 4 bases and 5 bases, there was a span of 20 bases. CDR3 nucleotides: TGCGCCAGCAGCCTGGCTACGGCGGCCGCTCGAGATACGCAGTATTTT. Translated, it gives CASSLATAAARDTQYF.

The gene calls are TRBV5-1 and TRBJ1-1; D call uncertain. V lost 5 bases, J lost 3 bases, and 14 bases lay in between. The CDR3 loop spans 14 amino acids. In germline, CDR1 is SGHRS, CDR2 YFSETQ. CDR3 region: CASSPRLVDTEAFF. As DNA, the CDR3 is TGCGCCAGCAGTCCGCGTTTGGTGGACACTGAAGCTTTCTTT.

The CDR3 spells CASSQGWVESETQYF. Here the CDR3 DNA reads TGCGCCAGCAGCCAAGGGTGGGTGGAGTCAGAGACCCAGTACTTC. The rearrangement links TRBV4-1 to TRBJ2-5; D is undetermined. The CDR3 has 15 residues. Germline V lookup: CDR1 MGHRA, CDR2 YSYEKL. V lost 1 base, J lost 4 bases, and 13 bases lay in between.

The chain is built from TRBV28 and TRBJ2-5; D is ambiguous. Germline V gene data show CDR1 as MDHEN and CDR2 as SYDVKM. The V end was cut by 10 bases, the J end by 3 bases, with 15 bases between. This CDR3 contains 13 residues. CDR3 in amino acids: CATTKRSEETQYF. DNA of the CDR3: TGTGCCACAACAAAGAGGTCGGAAGAGACCCAGTACTTC.

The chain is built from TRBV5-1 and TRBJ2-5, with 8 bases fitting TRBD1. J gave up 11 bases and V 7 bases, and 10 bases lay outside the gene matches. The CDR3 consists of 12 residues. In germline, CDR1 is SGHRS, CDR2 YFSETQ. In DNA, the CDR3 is TGCGCCAGCTCCGGACAGGGATATGAGCAGTACTTC. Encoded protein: CASSGQGYEQYF.

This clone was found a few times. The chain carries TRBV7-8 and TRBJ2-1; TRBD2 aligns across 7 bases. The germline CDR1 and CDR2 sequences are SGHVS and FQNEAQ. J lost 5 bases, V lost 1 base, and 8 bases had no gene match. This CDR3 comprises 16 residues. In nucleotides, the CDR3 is TGTGCCAGCAGCTTAGTGTGGGGCGGGGGAAACAATGAGCAGTTCTTC. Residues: CASSLVWGGGNNEQFF.

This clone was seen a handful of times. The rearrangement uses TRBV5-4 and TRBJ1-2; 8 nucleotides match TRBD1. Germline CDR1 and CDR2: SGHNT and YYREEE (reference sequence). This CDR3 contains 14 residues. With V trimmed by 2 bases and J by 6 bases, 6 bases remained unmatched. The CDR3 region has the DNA TGTGCCAGCAGCTTTCCAGGGGGCATAGATGGCTACACCTTC. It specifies CASSFPGGIDGYTF.

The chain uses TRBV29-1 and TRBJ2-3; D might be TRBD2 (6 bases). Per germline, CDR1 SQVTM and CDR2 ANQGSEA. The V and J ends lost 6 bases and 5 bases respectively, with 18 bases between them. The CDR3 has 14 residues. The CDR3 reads CSVIWWGEIDTQYF. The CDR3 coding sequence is TGCAGCGTGATCTGGTGGGGGGAGATAGATACGCAGTATTTT.

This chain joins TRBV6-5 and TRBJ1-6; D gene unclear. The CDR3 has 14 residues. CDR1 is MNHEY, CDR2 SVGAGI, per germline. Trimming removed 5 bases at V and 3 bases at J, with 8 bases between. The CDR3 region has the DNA TGTGCCAGCAGTCTACAGATCTATAATTCACCCCTCCACTTT. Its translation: CASSLQIYNSPLHF.

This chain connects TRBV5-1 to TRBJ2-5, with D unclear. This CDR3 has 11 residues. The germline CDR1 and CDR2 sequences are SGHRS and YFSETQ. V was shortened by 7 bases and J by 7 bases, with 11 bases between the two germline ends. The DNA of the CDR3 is TGCGCCAGCCGGTTTGAGATGACCCAGTACTTC. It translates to CASRFEMTQYF.

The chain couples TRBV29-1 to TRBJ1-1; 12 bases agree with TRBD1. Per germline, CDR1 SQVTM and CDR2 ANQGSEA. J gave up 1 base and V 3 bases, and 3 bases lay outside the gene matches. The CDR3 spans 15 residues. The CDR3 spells CSVDGTGGANTEAFF. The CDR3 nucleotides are TGCAGCGTTGACGGGACAGGGGGCGCGAACACTGAAGCTTTCTTT.

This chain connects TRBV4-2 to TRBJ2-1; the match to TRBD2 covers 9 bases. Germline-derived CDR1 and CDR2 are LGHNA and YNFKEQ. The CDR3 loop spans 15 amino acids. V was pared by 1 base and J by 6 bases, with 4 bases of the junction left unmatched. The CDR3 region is CASSQVAGGINEQFF. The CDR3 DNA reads TGTGCCAGCAGCCAAGTTGCGGGGGGGATCAATGAGCAGTTCTTC.

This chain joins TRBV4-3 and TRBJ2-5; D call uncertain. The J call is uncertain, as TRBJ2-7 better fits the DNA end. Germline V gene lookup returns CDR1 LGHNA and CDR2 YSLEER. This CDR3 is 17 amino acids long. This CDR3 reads CASSQDRSAVNLYEQYF. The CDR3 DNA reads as TGCGCCAGCAGCCAAGATCGGTCCGCGGTCAACTTGTACGAGCAGTACTTC.

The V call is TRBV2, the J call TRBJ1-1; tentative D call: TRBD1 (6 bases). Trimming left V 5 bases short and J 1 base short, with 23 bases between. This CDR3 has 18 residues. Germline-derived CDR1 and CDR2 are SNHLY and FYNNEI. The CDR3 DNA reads TGTGCCAGCAGTACGATATTCGGCGGCGGGGGCTGGAACACTGAAGCTTTCTTT. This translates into CASSTIFGGGGWNTEAFF. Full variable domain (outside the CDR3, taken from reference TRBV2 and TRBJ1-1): EPEVTQTPSHQVTQMGQEVILRCVPISNHLYFYWYRQILGQKVEFLVSFYNNEISEKSEIFDDQFSVERPDGSNFTLKIRSTKLEDSAMYFCASSTIFGGGGWNTEAFFGQGTRLTVV.

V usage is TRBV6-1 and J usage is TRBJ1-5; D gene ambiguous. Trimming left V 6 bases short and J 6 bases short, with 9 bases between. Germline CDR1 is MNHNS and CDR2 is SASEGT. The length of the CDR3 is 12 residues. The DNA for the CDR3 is TGTGCCAGCAGGACCGGAGGTCAGCCCCAGCATTTT. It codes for CASRTGGQPQHF.

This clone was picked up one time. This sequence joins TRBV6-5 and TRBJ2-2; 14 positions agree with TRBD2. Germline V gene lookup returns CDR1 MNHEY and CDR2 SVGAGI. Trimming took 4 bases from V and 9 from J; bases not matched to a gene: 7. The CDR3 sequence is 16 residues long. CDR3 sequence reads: CASSSPTSGGARELFF. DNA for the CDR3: TGTGCCAGCAGTTCCCCGACTAGCGGGGGGGCCCGGGAGCTGTTTTTT.

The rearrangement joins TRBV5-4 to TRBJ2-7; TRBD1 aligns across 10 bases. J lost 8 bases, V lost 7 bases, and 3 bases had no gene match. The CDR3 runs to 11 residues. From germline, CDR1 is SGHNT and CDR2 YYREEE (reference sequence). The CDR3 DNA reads TGTGCCAGCCGGGACAGGGGACAGCAGTACTTC. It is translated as CASRDRGQQYF.

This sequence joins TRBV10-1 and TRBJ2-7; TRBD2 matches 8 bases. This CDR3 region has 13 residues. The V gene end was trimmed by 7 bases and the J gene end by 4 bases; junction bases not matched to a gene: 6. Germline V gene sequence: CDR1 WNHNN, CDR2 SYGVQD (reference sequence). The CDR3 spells CASKGGGKYEQYF. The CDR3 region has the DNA TGCGCCAGCAAAGGCGGGGGGAAATACGAGCAGTACTTC.

DNA for the CDR3: TGTGCCAGTAGCAGGACAGGGGATGAAAAACTGTTTTTT. It codes for CASSRTGDEKLFF. The chain carries TRBV19 and TRBJ1-4; 9 nucleotides agree with TRBD1. The V gene end was trimmed by 6 bases and the J gene end by 6 bases; junction bases not matched to a gene: 2. This CDR3 region has 13 residues. Germline V gives CDR1 LNHDA, CDR2 SQIVND (reference sequence).

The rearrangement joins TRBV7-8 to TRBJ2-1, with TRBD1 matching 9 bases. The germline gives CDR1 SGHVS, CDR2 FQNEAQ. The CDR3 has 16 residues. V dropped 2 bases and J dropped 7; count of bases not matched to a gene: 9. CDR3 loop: CASSLISGQGFNEQFF. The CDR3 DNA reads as TGTGCCAGCAGCTTAATATCGGGACAGGGATTTAATGAGCAGTTCTTC.

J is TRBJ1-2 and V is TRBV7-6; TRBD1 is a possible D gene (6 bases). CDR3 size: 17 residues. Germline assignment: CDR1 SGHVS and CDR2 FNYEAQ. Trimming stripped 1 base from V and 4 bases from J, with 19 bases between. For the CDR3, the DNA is TGTGCCAGCAGCTTAGTAGGGGACGGCAGGGGCCCCTATGGCTACACCTTC. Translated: CASSLVGDGRGPYGYTF.

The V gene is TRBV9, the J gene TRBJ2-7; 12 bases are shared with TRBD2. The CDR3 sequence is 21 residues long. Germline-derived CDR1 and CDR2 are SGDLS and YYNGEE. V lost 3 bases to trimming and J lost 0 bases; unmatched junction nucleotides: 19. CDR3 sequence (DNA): TGTGCCAGCAGCGCAGGGCCCGCGGGGCAACTAGCGGGGGGAATCTCCTACGAGCAGTACTTC. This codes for CASSAGPAGQLAGGISYEQYF.

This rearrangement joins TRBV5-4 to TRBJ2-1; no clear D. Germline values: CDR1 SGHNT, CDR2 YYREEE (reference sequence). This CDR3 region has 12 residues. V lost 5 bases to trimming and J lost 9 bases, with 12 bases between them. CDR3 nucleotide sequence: TGTGCCAGCAGGGATCAGGAACTTGAGCAGTTCTTC. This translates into CASRDQELEQFF.

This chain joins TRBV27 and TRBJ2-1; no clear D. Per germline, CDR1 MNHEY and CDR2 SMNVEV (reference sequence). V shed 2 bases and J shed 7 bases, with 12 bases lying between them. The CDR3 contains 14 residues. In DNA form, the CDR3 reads TGTGCCAGCAGTTTACAGGCCCCCCCAAATGAGCAGTTCTTC. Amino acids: CASSLQAPPNEQFF.

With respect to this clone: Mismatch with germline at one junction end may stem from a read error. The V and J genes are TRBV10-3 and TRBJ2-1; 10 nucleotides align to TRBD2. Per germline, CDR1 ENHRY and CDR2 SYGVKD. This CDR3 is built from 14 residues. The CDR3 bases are TGCGCCATCAAGGGGACTAGCGAAGACAATGAGCAGTTCTTC. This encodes CAIKGTSEDNEQFF.

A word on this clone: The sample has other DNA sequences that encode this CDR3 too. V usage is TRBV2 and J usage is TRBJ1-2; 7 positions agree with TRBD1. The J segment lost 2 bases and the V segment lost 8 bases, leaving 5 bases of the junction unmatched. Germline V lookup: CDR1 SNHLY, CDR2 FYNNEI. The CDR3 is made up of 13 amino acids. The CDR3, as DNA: TGTGCCAGCCGTTGGGACAGCAACTATGGCTACACCTTC. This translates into CASRWDSNYGYTF.

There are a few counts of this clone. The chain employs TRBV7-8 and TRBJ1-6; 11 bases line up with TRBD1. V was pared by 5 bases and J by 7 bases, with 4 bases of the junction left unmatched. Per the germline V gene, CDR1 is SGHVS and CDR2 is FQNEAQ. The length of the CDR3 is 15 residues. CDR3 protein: CASSLGQGANSPLHF. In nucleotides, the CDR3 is TGTGCCAGCAGCCTAGGACAGGGGGCCAATTCACCCCTCCACTTT.

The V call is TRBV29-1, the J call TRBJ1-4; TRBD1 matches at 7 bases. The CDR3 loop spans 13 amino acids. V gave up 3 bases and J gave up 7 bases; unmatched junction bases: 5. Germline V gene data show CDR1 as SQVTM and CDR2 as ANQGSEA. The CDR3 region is CSVERQGGEKLFF. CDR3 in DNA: TGCAGCGTTGAGCGGCAGGGGGGTGAAAAACTGTTTTTT. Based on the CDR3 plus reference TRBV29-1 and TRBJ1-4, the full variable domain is SAVISQKPSRDICQRGTSLTIQCQVDSQVTMMFWYRQQPGQSLTLIATANQGSEATYESGFVIDKFPISRPNLTFSTLTVSNMSPEDSSIYLCSVERQGGEKLFFGSGTQLSVL.